This T cell receptor (beta chain) was captured in a study of PD-1 blockade in mismatch repair-deficient tumors. About the study: Enrolled about 2012-2016, patients had progressing, pretreated mismatch repair-deficient cancers of about a dozen types.

Mismatch repair deficiency was confirmed in all patients, by PCR or immunohistochemistry. A few pembrolizumab responders had their TCRs sequenced. The data were produced by immunoSEQ multiplex PCR, yet TCRdb's version contains in-frame clones alone and is incomplete. The sample contains about 100,000 clones, 82% of which appear only once. V lost 2 bases, J lost 9 bases, and 17 bases lay in between. The CDR3 runs 15 residues. From germline, CDR1 is MNHNS and CDR2 SASEGT. Of note for this clone: Antigen specificity is unknown.

Broader study findings: After pembrolizumab, tumor-resident clones rose rapidly, then generally contracted before radiologic responses.

The V call is TRBV6-1, the J call TRBJ2-1; either TRBD1 or TRBD2 may fit D (5 bases each). The sample in question was peripheral blood, obtained 30 to 36 weeks after starting pembrolizumab. This TCR was recovered from an adult with mismatch repair-deficient cancer. CDR3 sequence (DNA): TGTGCCAGCAGTGAACTAGGGACCATTGGGAGTGAGCAGTTCTTC. It codes for CASSELGTIGSEQFF.